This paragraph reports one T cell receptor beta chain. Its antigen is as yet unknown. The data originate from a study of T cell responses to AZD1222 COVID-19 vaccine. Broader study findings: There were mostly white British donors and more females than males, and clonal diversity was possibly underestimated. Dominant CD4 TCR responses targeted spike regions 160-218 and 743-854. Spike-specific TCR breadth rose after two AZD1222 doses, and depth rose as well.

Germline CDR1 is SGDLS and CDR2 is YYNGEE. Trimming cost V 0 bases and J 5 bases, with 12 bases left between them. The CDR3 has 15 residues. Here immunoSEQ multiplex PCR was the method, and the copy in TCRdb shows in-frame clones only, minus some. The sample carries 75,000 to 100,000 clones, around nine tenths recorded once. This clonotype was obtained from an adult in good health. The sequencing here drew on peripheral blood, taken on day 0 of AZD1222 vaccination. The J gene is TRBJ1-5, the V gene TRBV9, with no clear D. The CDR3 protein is CASSVVEGDHQPQHF. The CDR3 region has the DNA TGTGCCAGCAGCGTAGTGGAGGGAGATCATCAGCCCCAGCATTTT.